Presented here are 3 T cell receptor beta chains from one specimen sequenced in a study of blood T cell repertoires in COVID-19. Only in-frame clones appear in the TCRdb table, and some are missing; sequencing was by immunoSEQ multiplex PCR. The profile shows about 200,000 clones, 75% to 90% of them singletons. Material: peripheral blood. All receptors come from a man aged 25 to 40 who had recovered from COVID-19.

This clone was picked up a small number of times. This chain joins TRBV10-1 and TRBJ2-5; a weak D match, TRBD2 (6 bases). The V gene's germline CDR1 is WNHNN and CDR2 SYGVQD (reference sequence). Trimming stripped 3 bases from V and 5 bases from J, with 13 bases between. The CDR3 contains 14 residues. The CDR3 loop is CASSETNREETQYF. The CDR3 DNA follows: TGCGCCAGCAGTGAAACCAATCGGGAGGAGACCCAGTACTTC.

This clone appeared a few times. The V gene is TRBV2, the J gene TRBJ1-3; 12 bases agree with TRBD1. The CDR3 spans 15 residues. Germline CDR1 is SNHLY and CDR2 is FYNNEI. V shed 4 bases and J 4 bases; nucleotides not matched to a gene: 2. CDR3 region: CASSAGTGGGNTIYF. The CDR3, as DNA: TGTGCCAGCAGTGCCGGGACAGGGGGCGGAAACACCATATATTTT.

V usage is TRBV6-2 or TRBV6-3 and J usage is TRBJ1-2; tentatively, D is TRBD1 (6 bases). Germline values: CDR1 MNHEY, CDR2 SVGEGT. V was clipped by 2 bases and J by 1 base, with 11 bases between them. CDR3 length: 15 residues. The CDR3 spells CASSYRTESNYGYTF. CDR3 sequence (DNA): TGTGCCAGCAGTTACCGGACAGAAAGTAACTATGGCTACACCTTC.